This entry concerns a single T cell receptor (beta chain). Its antigen is not identified. The same CDR3 arises from other DNA sequences in this sample as well. This entry belongs to a study of shared clonotypes between healthy human individuals. Across the study: Participating donors consisted of a couple of women and a few men aged 18 to 49. A donor's plate count was three for CD4 naive and three for CD4 memory; CD8 naive had two and CD8 memory one.

Positively selected for CCR7, the CD45RO-negative cells used as naive CD8 cells excluded terminally differentiated effector memory CD45RA+ cells. V lost 2 bases to trimming and J lost 2 bases, with 6 bases between them. Germline-derived CDR1 and CDR2 are MNHEY and SMNVEV (reference sequence). This CDR3 contains 13 residues. Findings and limits, study-wide: All-four-donor shared clonotypes had higher generation probabilities than non-shared clonotypes did.

This was a deep-level run. Data came from immunoSEQ multiplex PCR; TCRdb stores just in-frame clones and leaves some out. The repertoire includes some 2.1 million clones, about 95% of them detected once, and 1.1% sits in the top ten. The chain recombines TRBV27 with TRBJ1-2; D unresolved. Input material: naive CD8+ T cells sorted from blood. This receptor was identified in a man aged 18 to 35 in good health. The CDR3 protein is CASSLALNYGYTF. CDR3 in DNA: TGTGCCAGCAGTTTAGCCTTGAACTATGGCTACACCTTC.